Below, 5 T cell receptor beta chains from the same sample are listed, as sequenced in a study of CD8+ T cells in alopecia areata. Treatment described: oral pan-JAK inhibitor, 5-10 mg twice daily. Extracted from the samples, RNA was reverse transcribed into cDNA to serve as the sequencing template. This table comes from immunoSEQ multiplex PCR, and its TCRdb copy is limited to in-frame clones, with some not included. The sample holds more than 90,000 clones; about 60% are singletons and the top ten take 12%. This sample comprised CD8+ T cells sorted from blood, obtained at week 24, from a patient treated with tofacitinib. The receptors stem from a human donor with alopecia areata.

The J gene is TRBJ1-2, the V gene TRBV29-1; 9 positions match TRBD1. From germline, CDR1 is SQVTM and CDR2 ANQGSEA. The CDR3 covers 13 residues. V trimming: 4 bases; J trimming: 6 bases; junction bases outside the gene matches: 6. CDR3 coding DNA: TGCAGCGTTGGGGGACAGGGAGGGGATGGCTACACCTTC. Amino acid sequence: CSVGGQGGDGYTF. Together with reference TRBV29-1 and TRBJ1-2, the CDR3 gives the full variable domain: SAVISQKPSRDICQRGTSLTIQCQVDSQVTMMFWYRQQPGQSLTLIATANQGSEATYESGFVIDKFPISRPNLTFSTLTVSNMSPEDSSIYLCSVGGQGGDGYTFGSGTRLTVV.

The CDR3 region is CASSSGSRQGSYEQYF. The CDR3 nucleotides are TGTGCCAGCAGCTCAGGCTCTAGACAGGGTTCCTACGAGCAGTACTTC. J is TRBJ2-7 and V is TRBV7-9; 7 bases line up with TRBD1. The trim removed 4 bases at V and 1 base at J, leaving 10 bases unmatched. CDR1 SEHNR and CDR2 FQNEAQ come from the germline V gene (reference sequence). CDR3 length: 16 amino acids.

The rearrangement joins TRBV10-3 to TRBJ2-7, with 8 bases fitting TRBD1. This CDR3 contains 15 residues. CDR1 ENHRY and CDR2 SYGVKD come from the germline V gene. V lost 2 bases to trimming and J lost 3 bases; unmatched junction nucleotides: 6. The CDR3 nucleotides read TGTGCCATCAGTGAGCCCGTGGGACAGGACTACGAGCAGTACTTC. Protein sequence: CAISEPVGQDYEQYF.

V and J are TRBV9 and TRBJ2-3, with a possible D match to TRBD2 (6 bases). V lost 0 bases to trimming and J lost 2 bases, with 13 bases between them. The CDR3 has 16 amino acids. Germline V gene lookup returns CDR1 SGDLS and CDR2 YYNGEE. This chain's CDR3 is CASSVGGELFTDTQYF. The DNA for the CDR3 is TGTGCCAGCAGCGTAGGGGGGGAACTTTTCACAGATACGCAGTATTTT.

In DNA, the CDR3 is TGCGCCAGCAGCCAAGATAATGGCGACTTCCGCACAGATACGCAGTATTTT. Translated: CASSQDNGDFRTDTQYF. This chain uses TRBV4-1 with TRBJ2-3; D uncertain. CDR3 size: 17 residues. CDR1 MGHRA and CDR2 YSYEKL come from the germline V gene. V dropped 0 bases and J dropped 1 base, with 14 bases sitting between them.